This is a list of T cell receptor beta chains from one sample in a study of T cell changes during pregnancy in multiple sclerosis. Repertoires were generated with immunoSEQ multiplex PCR, while TCRdb's copy carries only in-frame clones and drops some. The data show about 110,000 clones, 80% to 95% seen once. Specimen: peripheral blood, collected in the third trimester of pregnancy. The receptors derive from a female donor with multiple sclerosis, enrolled in a pregnancy study. Each CDR3 is given with its conserved first and last residue. D genes are given only for firm matches. Clone size is shown for a subset of rows, as once, few, many or a class of expanded clone.

v_gene	j_gene	abundance	d_gene	CDR3aa	CDR3nt
TRBV7-2	TRBJ2-3	.	TRBD2	CASSLVGTSGTDTQYF	TGTGCCAGCAGCTTAGTGGGGACTAGCGGAACAGATACGCAGTATTTT
TRBV7-8	TRBJ1-5	.	TRBD1	CASSLEGQGLQPQHF	TGTGCCAGCAGCTTAGAGGGACAGGGACTCCAGCCCCAGCATTTT
TRBV5-4	TRBJ1-5	.	TRBD1	CASSLGWERGRRQPQHF	TGTGCCAGCAGCTTGGGTTGGGAAAGGGGGCGACGTCAGCCCCAGCATTTT
TRBV6-1	TRBJ1-2	few	TRBD1	CASSEARTGMSNTF	TGTGCCAGCAGTGAAGCTAGGACAGGGATGAGTAACACCTTC
TRBV19	TRBJ1-2	.	.	CASRGARVNYGYTF	TGTGCCAGTAGAGGGGCCAGGGTTAACTATGGCTACACCTTC
TRBV5-6	TRBJ2-5	once	TRBD1	CASRDAGQGRETQYF	TGTGCCAGCAGAGACGCGGGACAGGGTAGAGAGACCCAGTACTTC
TRBV9	TRBJ2-1	.	.	CASSAEVSLVNHEQFF	TGTGCCAGCAGCGCCGAAGTTAGTCTAGTTAACCATGAGCAGTTCTTC
TRBV6-6	TRBJ2-7	.	.	CASSFRQNYEQYF	TGTGCCAGCAGTTTCCGACAGAACTACGAGCAGTACTTC
TRBV4-2	TRBJ2-7	.	TRBD2	CASSQPGTSVSYEQYF	TGTGCCAGCAGCCAACCCGGGACTAGCGTATCCTACGAGCAGTACTTC
TRBV30	TRBJ2-2	.	.	CAWRLAPGELFF	TGTGCCTGGAGGTTAGCTCCCGGGGAGCTGTTTTTT
TRBV30	TRBJ2-3	.	.	CAWGRGDTDTQYF	TGTGCCTGGGGCCGGGGAGACACAGATACGCAGTATTTT
TRBV7-9	TRBJ2-1	once	TRBD2	CASSLVGLAASSYNEQFF	TGTGCCAGCAGCTTAGTTGGTCTAGCGGCCAGCTCCTACAATGAGCAGTTCTTC
TRBV15	TRBJ2-3	.	.	CATSAPRQGPDTQYF	TGTGCCACCAGCGCCCCCCGGCAGGGCCCAGATACGCAGTATTTT
TRBV5-1	TRBJ1-2	.	.	CASSSAGVGGYTF	TGCGCCAGCAGCTCAGCAGGGGTGGGAGGCTACACCTTC
TRBV5-3	TRBJ1-1	.	.	CARSSPRFPNTEAFF	TGTGCCAGAAGCAGCCCCCGGTTTCCGAACACTGAAGCTTTCTTT
TRBV5-1	TRBJ2-5	.	.	CASSPLQSSGETQYF	TGCGCCAGCAGCCCGCTACAGAGCAGCGGGGAGACCCAGTACTTC
TRBV13	TRBJ2-1	.	.	CASSTRSFYNEQFF	TGTGCCAGCAGCACCCGGAGCTTCTACAATGAGCAGTTCTTC
TRBV6-1	TRBJ2-1	.	.	CASSELWSADEQFF	TGTGCCAGCAGTGAGTTGTGGTCTGCGGATGAGCAGTTCTTC
TRBV5-5	TRBJ1-4	.	TRBD1	CASSLRSGTGVGEKLFF	TGTGCCAGCAGCCTGAGATCCGGGACAGGGGTTGGTGAAAAACTGTTTTTT
TRBV6-5	TRBJ2-5	.	TRBD1	CASSSPGQVQETQYF	TGTGCCAGCAGTTCCCCGGGACAGGTCCAAGAGACCCAGTACTTC
TRBV7-8	TRBJ2-7	.	.	CASSLQAVDHGEQYF	TGTGCCAGCAGCTTACAGGCTGTCGATCACGGCGAGCAGTACTTC
TRBV15	TRBJ1-1	.	.	CATSREVGTEAFF	TGTGCCACCAGCAGAGAGGTCGGCACTGAAGCTTTCTTT
TRBV28	TRBJ2-1	.	.	CASSLSAGLTDNEQFF	TGTGCCAGCAGTTTATCAGCGGGCCTTACCGACAATGAGCAGTTCTTC
TRBV11-2	TRBJ2-5	.	TRBD2	CASSKRDPPTQYF	TGTGCCAGCAGCAAGCGGGACCCCCCTACCCAGTACTTC
TRBV27	TRBJ2-7	once	.	CASSPFSVPTVYEQYF	TGTGCCAGCAGTCCCTTTAGCGTTCCGACTGTTTACGAGCAGTACTTC
TRBV18	TRBJ2-7	.	.	CASSRQDQGEQYF	TGTGCCAGCTCACGACAAGACCAGGGCGAGCAGTACTTC
TRBV29-1	TRBJ1-1	few	.	CSVEFRATEAFF	TGCAGCGTTGAATTCAGGGCTACTGAAGCTTTCTTT
TRBV18	TRBJ2-7	.	TRBD2	CASSVKRLAGAYEQYF	TGTGCCAGCTCAGTCAAACGACTAGCGGGAGCCTACGAGCAGTACTTC
TRBV10-1	TRBJ2-3	.	TRBD2	CASSESGYSGSGRGVQYF	TGCGCCAGCAGTGAGTCCGGATACAGCGGGAGCGGTCGGGGGGTGCAGTATTTT
TRBV21-1	TRBJ1-5	.	.	CASSKAEWSNQPQHF	TGTGCCAGCAGCAAAGCAGAGTGGAGCAATCAGCCCCAGCATTTT
TRBV6-5	TRBJ2-2	.	.	CASSPRGTYTGELFF	TGTGCCAGCAGCCCTCGGGGGACTTACACCGGGGAGCTGTTTTTT
TRBV5-6	TRBJ2-1	.	.	CASIRRLDSRVDEQFF	TGTGCCAGCATCCGGCGCTTGGACAGTAGGGTTGATGAGCAGTTCTTC
TRBV18	TRBJ1-4	.	TRBD1	CASSSGTDNEKLFF	TGTGCCAGCTCATCCGGGACAGATAATGAAAAACTGTTTTTT
TRBV28	TRBJ2-3	.	TRBD2	CASSPGTSSYTDTQYF	TGTGCCAGCTCCCCGGGGACTAGCTCTTACACAGATACGCAGTATTTT
TRBV5-1	TRBJ2-3	.	.	CASSLGLELVTDTQYF	TGCGCCAGCAGCTTGGGCCTGGAGCTGGTCACAGATACGCAGTATTTT
TRBV27	TRBJ2-3	.	TRBD2	CASSWSSGSTDTQYF	TGTGCCAGCAGTTGGTCTAGCGGGAGTACAGATACGCAGTATTTT
TRBV11-3	TRBJ2-3	.	TRBD2	CASSSGLAGRTDTQYF	TGTGCCAGCAGCTCCGGACTAGCGGGGCGCACAGATACGCAGTATTTT
TRBV6-5	TRBJ2-3	.	.	CASSPRGSTDTQYF	TGTGCCAGCAGTCCGCGGGGTAGCACAGATACGCAGTATTTT
TRBV2	TRBJ2-3	.	.	CASSVSGWGSTDTQYF	TGTGCCAGCAGTGTCTCAGGGTGGGGTAGCACAGATACGCAGTATTTT
TRBV2	TRBJ2-5	.	.	CASSPNHTPTRETQYF	TGTGCCAGCAGTCCAAACCACACCCCCACACGAGAGACCCAGTACTTC
TRBV6-1	TRBJ1-6	few	.	CASRLSGDSPLHF	TGTGCCAGCAGGCTATCGGGTGATTCACCCCTCCACTTT
TRBV28	TRBJ1-1	.	.	CASSKGVINTEAFF	TGTGCCAGCAGTAAGGGGGTTATTAACACTGAAGCTTTCTTT
TRBV9	TRBJ2-6	.	TRBD2	CASSVSSGGATGANVLTF	TGTGCCAGCAGCGTATCTAGCGGGGGGGCCACAGGGGCCAACGTCCTGACTTTC
TRBV4-1	TRBJ2-1	.	TRBD1	CASSPIRTGNNEQFF	TGCGCCAGCAGCCCCATCCGGACAGGGAACAATGAGCAGTTCTTC
TRBV7-8	TRBJ1-5	.	TRBD1	CASSNTGDSNQPQHF	TGTGCCAGCAGCAATACAGGGGATAGCAATCAGCCCCAGCATTTT
TRBV6-6	TRBJ2-7	.	.	CASRTTAHEQYF	TGTGCCAGCAGGACTACAGCTCACGAGCAGTACTTC
TRBV11-2	TRBJ2-2	.	.	CASSFPIGRHTGELFF	TGTGCCAGCAGCTTCCCGATTGGGAGGCACACCGGGGAGCTGTTTTTT
TRBV28	TRBJ1-1	.	TRBD1	CASTDTGGTEAFF	TGTGCCAGCACCGATACAGGGGGCACTGAAGCTTTCTTT
TRBV9	TRBJ2-7	.	TRBD2	CASSVGGSPYEQYF	TGTGCCAGCAGCGTGGGCGGGAGCCCCTACGAGCAGTACTTC
TRBV7-3	TRBJ1-1	.	TRBD1	CASSPQGVNTEAFF	TGTGCCAGCAGCCCACAGGGGGTGAACACTGAAGCTTTCTTT
TRBV27	TRBJ1-4	.	.	CASSSAHGFEKLFF	TGTGCCAGCAGTTCCGCCCACGGTTTTGAAAAACTGTTTTTT
TRBV19	TRBJ1-5	.	.	CASSKSRLNQPQHF	TGTGCCAGTAGTAAGTCCAGACTAAATCAGCCCCAGCATTTT
TRBV12-2	TRBJ2-2	.	.	CASRLAGLAGRANTGELFF	TGTGCAAGTCGCTTAGCGGGACTAGCGGGGCGAGCGAACACCGGGGAGCTGTTTTTT